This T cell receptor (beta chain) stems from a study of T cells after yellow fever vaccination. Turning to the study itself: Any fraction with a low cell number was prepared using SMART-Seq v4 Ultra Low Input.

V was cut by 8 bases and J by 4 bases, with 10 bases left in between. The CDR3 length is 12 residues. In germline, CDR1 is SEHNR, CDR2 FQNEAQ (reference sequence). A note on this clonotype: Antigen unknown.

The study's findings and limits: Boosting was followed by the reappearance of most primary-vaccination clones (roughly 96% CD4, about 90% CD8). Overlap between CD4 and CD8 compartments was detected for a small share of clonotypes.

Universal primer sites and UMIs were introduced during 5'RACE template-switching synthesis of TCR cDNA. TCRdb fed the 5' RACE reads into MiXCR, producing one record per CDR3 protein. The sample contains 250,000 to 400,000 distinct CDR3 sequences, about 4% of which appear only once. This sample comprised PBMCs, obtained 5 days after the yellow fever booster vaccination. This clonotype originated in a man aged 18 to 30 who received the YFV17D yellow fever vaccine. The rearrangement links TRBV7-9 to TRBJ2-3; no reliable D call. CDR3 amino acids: CASPSGADTQYF. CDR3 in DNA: TGTGCCAGCCCTTCGGGTGCAGATACGCAGTATTTT. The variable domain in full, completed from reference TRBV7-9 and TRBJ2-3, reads DTGVSQNPRHKITKRGQNVTFRCDPISEHNRLYWYRQTLGQGPEFLTYFQNEAQLEKSRLLSDRFSAERPKGSFSTLEIQRTEQGDSAMYLCASPSGADTQYFGPGTRLTVL.